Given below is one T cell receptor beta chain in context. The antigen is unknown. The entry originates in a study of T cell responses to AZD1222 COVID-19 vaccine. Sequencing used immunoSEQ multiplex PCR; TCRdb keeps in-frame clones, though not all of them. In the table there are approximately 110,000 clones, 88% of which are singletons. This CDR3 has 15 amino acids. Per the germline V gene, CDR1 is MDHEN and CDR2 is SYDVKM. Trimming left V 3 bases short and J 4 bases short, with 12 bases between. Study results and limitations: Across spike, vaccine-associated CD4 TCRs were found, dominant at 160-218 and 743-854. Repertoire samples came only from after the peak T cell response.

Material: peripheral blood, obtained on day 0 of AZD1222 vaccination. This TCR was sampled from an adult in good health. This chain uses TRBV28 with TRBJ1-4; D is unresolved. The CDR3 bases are TGTGCCAGCAGTTTCGAACAGAACCATAATGAAAAACTGTTTTTT. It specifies CASSFEQNHNEKLFF. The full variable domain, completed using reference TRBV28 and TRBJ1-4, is DVKVTQSSRYLVKRTGEKVFLECVQDMDHENMFWYRQDPGLGLRLIYFSYDVKMKEKGDIPEGYSVSREKKERFSLILESASTNQTSMYLCASSFEQNHNEKLFFGSGTQLSVL.